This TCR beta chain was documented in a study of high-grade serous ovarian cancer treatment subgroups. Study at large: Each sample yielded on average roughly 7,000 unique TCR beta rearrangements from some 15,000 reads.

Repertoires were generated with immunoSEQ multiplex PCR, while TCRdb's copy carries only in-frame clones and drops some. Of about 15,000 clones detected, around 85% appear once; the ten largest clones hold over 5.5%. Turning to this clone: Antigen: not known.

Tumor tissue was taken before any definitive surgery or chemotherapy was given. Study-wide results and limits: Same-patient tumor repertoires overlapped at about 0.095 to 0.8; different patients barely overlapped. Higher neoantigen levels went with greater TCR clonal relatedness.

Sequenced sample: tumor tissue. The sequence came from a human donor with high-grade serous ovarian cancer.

CDR3: CASSFGTTGELFF. As DNA, the CDR3 is TGTGCCAGCAGTTTCGGGACTACCGGGGAGCTGTTTTTT. The chain joins TRBV28 to TRBJ2-2, with a tentative D call TRBD2 (6 bases). The CDR3 runs to 13 residues. V was clipped by 3 bases and J by 5 bases, with 7 bases between them. Germline CDR1 and CDR2: MDHEN and SYDVKM.